The clone carrying this T cell receptor (beta chain) was seen a handful of times. What it binds is unknown. The CDR3 consists of 17 residues. Germline values: CDR1 LGHNA, CDR2 YNFKEQ. V gave up 4 bases and J gave up 2 bases, with 19 bases separating them. The data originate from a study of shared clonotypes between healthy human individuals. Assay used: immunoSEQ multiplex PCR; TCRdb lists only in-frame clones, some missing. The profile covers about 1.1 million clones, with roughly 77% appearing a single time and roughly 0.83% taken by the ten largest. Study-wide points: Clonotype sharing across several donors was observed for 4% to 5.5% of naive CD4 clonotypes. Apart from blood, nothing was sampled; tissue repertoires likely differ. Rarefaction showed sorted-subset sequencing was incomplete despite large depth.

The chain has TRBV4-2 and TRBJ2-3; D might be TRBD1 (6 bases). This sequence was found in a man in his late teens or twenties in good health. Some clones in this sample may be carry-over from other donors' samples. The sample was memory CD4+ T cells from PBMCs. Specified subset: CD45RA-negative fraction. CDR3 residues: CASSLKRAGDFTDTQYF. As DNA, the CDR3 is TGTGCCAGCAGCCTAAAGAGGGCAGGGGATTTCACAGATACGCAGTATTTT.